Following are 21 T cell receptor beta chains from one sample sequenced in a study of identical twins. Each CDR3 protein is one row after TCRdb ran MiXCR on the 5' RACE reads. The sample includes some 1,700,000 distinct CDR3 sequences, under 35% seen only once; the top ten take 0.25% to 0.3%. Sequenced: cord blood. These TCRs come from a newborn girl in good health.

This clonotype was seen only a few times. V and J are TRBV27 and TRBJ1-4; D remains ambiguous. The CDR3 consists of 16 residues. With 4 bases removed from V and 0 bases from J, the gap between germline ends came to 12 bases. Germline assignment: CDR1 MNHEY and CDR2 SMNVEV (reference sequence). The DNA of the CDR3 is TGTGCCAGCAGTTCTATCCGAAGTGCAACTAATGAAAAACTGTTTTTT. Protein product: CASSSIRSATNEKLFF.

This clonotype came up many times. The J gene is TRBJ2-7, the V gene TRBV29-1; 10 bases align to TRBD2. There are 14 residues in the CDR3. In germline, CDR1 is SQVTM, CDR2 ANQGSEA. The V and J ends lost 2 bases and 0 bases, in that order; junction bases with no gene match: 1. Written as DNA, the CDR3 is TGCAGCGTTGAACCTAGCGGGAGCTCCTACGAGCAGTACTTC. The encoded protein is CSVEPSGSSYEQYF.

This clonotype showed up just a few times. The J gene is TRBJ1-2, the V gene TRBV2; D is unclear. The CDR3 is 11 amino acids. The V end lost 6 bases, the J end lost 4 bases, and 6 bases lay between the germline ends. Germline CDR1 and CDR2: SNHLY and FYNNEI. CDR3 bases: TGTGCCAGCAGACCCGGCTATGGCTACACCTTC. Translation: CASRPGYGYTF.

In its sample, this clonotype was seen many times. The chain has TRBV28 and TRBJ2-3, with 10 bases fitting TRBD1. J gave up 4 bases and V 3 bases, and 10 bases lay outside the gene matches. The CDR3 covers 17 residues. Germline lookup yields CDR1 MDHEN and CDR2 SYDVKM. CDR3 DNA: TGTGCCAGCAGTTTTTTCCACCGGGACAGGGGTTCAGATACGCAGTATTTT. Protein sequence: CASSFFHRDRGSDTQYF.

This clonotype showed up many times. The V and J genes are TRBV27 and TRBJ1-2, with TRBD1 matching 8 bases. There are 14 residues in the CDR3. Losses at the gene ends were 6 bases for V and 4 bases for J; bases not matched to a gene: 7. Germline-derived CDR1 and CDR2 are MNHEY and SMNVEV (reference sequence). The CDR3 DNA reads as TGTGCCAGCAGCCTCCGGACAGGGTCCTATGGCTACACCTTC. It translates to CASSLRTGSYGYTF.

CDR3 in amino acids: CASRLVCYEQYF. For the CDR3, the DNA is TGTGCCAGCAGACTAGTCTGCTACGAGCAGTACTTC. The chain couples TRBV7-2 to TRBJ2-7, with D possibly matching TRBD2 (5 bases). The CDR3 covers 12 residues. Trimming left V 6 bases short and J 3 bases short, with 9 bases between. Germline loops: CDR1 SGHTA, CDR2 FQGNSA.

The CDR3 spells CASRPGLLNYEQYF. The CDR3 bases are TGTGCCAGCAGGCCGGGACTTCTAAACTACGAGCAGTACTTC. This rearrangement joins TRBV2 to TRBJ2-7, with D perhaps matching TRBD2 (6 bases). Germline V gives CDR1 SNHLY, CDR2 FYNNEI. This CDR3 has 14 amino acids. With 6 bases removed from V and 3 bases from J, the gap between germline ends came to 15 bases.

J is TRBJ1-1 and V is TRBV7-8; D gene uncertain. Per germline, CDR1 SGHVS and CDR2 FQNEAQ. The V end lost 6 bases, the J end lost 8 bases, and 10 bases lay between the germline ends. The CDR3 spans 11 residues. The CDR3 DNA sequence: TGTGCCAGCAGAACTACAGCAGAAGCTTTCTTT. It translates to CASRTTAEAFF.

The chain carries TRBV7-9 and TRBJ1-2; D unresolved. Trimming removed 4 bases from V and 4 bases from J, with 13 bases in between. The germline V gene encodes CDR1 SEHNR and CDR2 FQNEAQ (reference sequence). CDR3 length: 14 residues. The CDR3 DNA is TGTGCCAGCAGCTCCCTCCAGGAAATCTATGGCTACACCTTC. Protein: CASSSLQEIYGYTF.

In its sample, this clonotype was seen a few times. CDR3 sequence (DNA): TGCAGTGCTAGAGTTAAAGGGTTTGCTGAGCAGTTCTTC. Translation: CSARVKGFAEQFF. This rearrangement joins TRBV20-1 to TRBJ2-1, with D unresolved. The CDR3 is 13 amino acids. Trimming stripped 1 base from V and 9 bases from J, with 13 bases between. Per germline, CDR1 DFQATT and CDR2 SNEGSKA (reference sequence).

This chain links TRBV20-1 with TRBJ2-3, with TRBD2 as a possible D gene (5 bases). Germline V gene data show CDR1 as DFQATT and CDR2 as SNEGSKA (reference sequence). V dropped 0 bases and J dropped 3 bases, with 13 bases sitting between them. CDR3 length: 15 residues. The CDR3 DNA sequence: TGCAGTGCTAGAGATGGGAGCAGGTTAACAGATACGCAGTATTTT. Translating it yields CSARDGSRLTDTQYF.

The chain carries TRBV3-1 and TRBJ1-2, with D hard to call. Trimming cost V 3 bases and J 2 bases, with 16 bases left between them. This CDR3 has 16 residues. In germline, CDR1 is LGHDT, CDR2 YNNKEL (reference sequence). The CDR3 loop is CASSHRAGVRNYGYTF. CDR3 DNA sequence: TGTGCCAGCAGCCACAGAGCTGGGGTGAGGAACTATGGCTACACCTTC.

The CDR3 sequence is CAWSALNRDRSFYEQYF. The CDR3, as DNA: TGTGCCTGGAGTGCCCTAAACCGGGACAGATCTTTCTACGAGCAGTACTTC. This chain joins TRBV30 and TRBJ2-7, with 7 nucleotides matching TRBD1. CDR1 GTSNPN and CDR2 SVGIG come from the germline V gene (reference sequence). The V segment lost 1 base and the J segment 3 bases; nucleotides outside the gene matches: 15. The CDR3 is 17 amino acids.

This clonotype was recorded a few times. This rearrangement joins TRBV12-3 or TRBV12-4 to TRBJ2-1, with unresolved D. The CDR3 has 15 residues. V dropped 2 bases and J dropped 3 bases, with 11 bases sitting between them. Written as DNA, the CDR3 is TGTGCCAGCAGTTTACGGTCGCATCTCTACAATGAGCAGTTCTTC. This encodes CASSLRSHLYNEQFF.

The V and J genes are TRBV20-1 and TRBJ2-7; D is perhaps TRBD2 (6 bases). The last part of the DNA fits TRBJ2-5 better; the J call may be wrong. This CDR3 contains 15 residues. The germline V gene has CDR1 DFQATT and CDR2 SNEGSKA (reference sequence). For the CDR3, the DNA is TGCAGTGCTAGACTCGGGACTGGTAGGTCGGAGACCCAGTACTTC. Protein sequence: CSARLGTGRSETQYF.

The chain is built from TRBV9 and TRBJ2-7; TRBD1 agrees at 7 bases. The junction had 4 bases not matched to a gene; V was cut back by 2 bases and J by 2 bases. Per germline, CDR1 SGDLS and CDR2 YYNGEE. The CDR3 runs 14 residues. For the CDR3, the DNA is TGTGCCAGCAGCGTGACAGGGAGCACCTACGAGCAGTACTTC. This gives the protein CASSVTGSTYEQYF.

The V gene is TRBV5-1, the J gene TRBJ2-4; D is tentatively TRBD1 or TRBD2 (5 bases each). V dropped 0 bases and J dropped 2 bases, with 9 bases sitting between them. Germline CDR1 reads SGHRS; CDR2 reads YFSETQ. The CDR3 is 15 amino acids. The CDR3 region is CASSLGDVTKNIQYF. DNA of the CDR3: TGCGCCAGCAGCTTGGGGGACGTCACCAAAAACATTCAGTACTTC.

This clonotype was picked up a small number of times. V and J are TRBV20-1 and TRBJ2-7; 7 bases are a match to TRBD1. Trimming cost V 3 bases and J 0 bases; bases outside gene matches: 8. This CDR3 spans 15 amino acids. Germline V gives CDR1 DFQATT, CDR2 SNEGSKA (reference sequence). In DNA form, the CDR3 reads TGCAGTGCTAGTTCCTTGGGACAGATCTCCTACGAGCAGTACTTC. Protein sequence: CSASSLGQISYEQYF.

In its sample, this clonotype was seen a few times. The chain recombines TRBV20-1 with TRBJ2-7; D is perhaps TRBD1 or TRBD2 (6 bases each). Germline V gives CDR1 DFQATT, CDR2 SNEGSKA (reference sequence). The CDR3 totals 14 residues. The V gene lost 3 bases and the J gene lost 2 bases, with 14 bases spanning the gap. CDR3 region: CSASRGLLTYEQYF. CDR3 bases: TGCAGTGCTAGTCGGGGGCTGCTGACCTACGAGCAGTACTTC.

The rearrangement uses TRBV10-3 and TRBJ2-5, with 10 bases lining up with TRBD1. Germline V gene lookup returns CDR1 ENHRY and CDR2 SYGVKD. With V trimmed by 6 bases and J by 4 bases, 8 bases remained unmatched. The CDR3 covers 15 residues. The CDR3 loop is CAISAVTGGVETQYF. In DNA form, the CDR3 reads TGTGCCATCAGCGCCGTGACAGGGGGCGTAGAGACCCAGTACTTC.

This clonotype has just a few counts. The chain employs TRBV5-1 and TRBJ1-6; D might be TRBD1 (5 bases). The CDR3 has 14 residues. The germline V gene encodes CDR1 SGHRS and CDR2 YFSETQ. Trimming removed 0 bases at V and 7 bases at J, with 8 bases between. The CDR3 region has the DNA TGCGCCAGCAGCTTGGTGACAGACAATTCACCCCTCCACTTT. Amino acid sequence: CASSLVTDNSPLHF.